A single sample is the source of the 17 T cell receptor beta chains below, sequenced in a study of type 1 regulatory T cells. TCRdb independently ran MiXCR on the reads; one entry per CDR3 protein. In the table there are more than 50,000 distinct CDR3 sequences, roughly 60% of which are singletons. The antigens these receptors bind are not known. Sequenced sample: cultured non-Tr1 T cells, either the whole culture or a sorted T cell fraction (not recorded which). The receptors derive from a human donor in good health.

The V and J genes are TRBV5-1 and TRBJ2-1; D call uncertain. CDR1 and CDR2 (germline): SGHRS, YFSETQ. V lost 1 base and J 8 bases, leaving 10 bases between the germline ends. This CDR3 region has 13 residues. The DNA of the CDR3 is TGCGCCAGCAGCTTGCAGCGCACGGATGAGCAGTTCTTC. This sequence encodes CASSLQRTDEQFF.

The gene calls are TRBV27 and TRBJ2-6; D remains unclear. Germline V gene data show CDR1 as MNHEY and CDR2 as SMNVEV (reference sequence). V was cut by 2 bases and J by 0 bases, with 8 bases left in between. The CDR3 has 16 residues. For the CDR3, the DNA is TGTGCCAGCAGTTTAGGGCTGAGCTCTGGGGCCAACGTCCTGACTTTC. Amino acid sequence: CASSLGLSSGANVLTF.

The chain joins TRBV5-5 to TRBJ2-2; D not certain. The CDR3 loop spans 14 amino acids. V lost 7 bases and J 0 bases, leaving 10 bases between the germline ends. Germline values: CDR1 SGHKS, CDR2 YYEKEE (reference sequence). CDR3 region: CASGRLSNTGELFF. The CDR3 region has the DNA TGTGCCAGCGGGCGGCTATCGAACACCGGGGAGCTGTTTTTT.

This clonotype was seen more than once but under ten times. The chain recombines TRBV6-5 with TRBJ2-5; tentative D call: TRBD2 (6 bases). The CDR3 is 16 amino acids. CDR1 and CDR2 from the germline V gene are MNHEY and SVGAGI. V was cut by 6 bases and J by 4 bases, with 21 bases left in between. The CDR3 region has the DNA TGTGCCAGCAGGAAGCGGCGTACGGGAGTGGGAGAGACCCAGTACTTC. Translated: CASRKRRTGVGETQYF.

CDR3 protein: CASTHKMLGRVNYGYTF. CDR3 nucleotide sequence: TGTGCCAGCACCCATAAGATGTTGGGCAGAGTTAACTATGGCTACACCTTC. The chain links TRBV12-3 or TRBV12-4 to TRBJ1-2; no clear D gene. This CDR3 has 17 residues. V gave up 7 bases and J gave up 1 base, with 22 bases separating them.

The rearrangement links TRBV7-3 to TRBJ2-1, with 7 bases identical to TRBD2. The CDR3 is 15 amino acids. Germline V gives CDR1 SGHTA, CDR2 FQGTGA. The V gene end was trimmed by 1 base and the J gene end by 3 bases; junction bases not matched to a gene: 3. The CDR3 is CASSLRAGNYNEQFF. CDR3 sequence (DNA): TGTGCCAGCAGCTTAAGAGCGGGGAACTACAATGAGCAGTTCTTC.

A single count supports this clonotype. Written as DNA, the CDR3 is TGTGCCAGCAGTCTCAACCGGGACACCCAAGAGACCCAGTACTTC. Amino acid sequence: CASSLNRDTQETQYF. The V and J genes are TRBV6-1 and TRBJ2-5; tentatively, D is TRBD1 (6 bases). Germline V CDR1 and CDR2: MNHNS, SASEGT. The CDR3 runs 15 residues. Trimming shortened V by 5 bases and J by 1 base, and 14 bases separated the two germline ends.

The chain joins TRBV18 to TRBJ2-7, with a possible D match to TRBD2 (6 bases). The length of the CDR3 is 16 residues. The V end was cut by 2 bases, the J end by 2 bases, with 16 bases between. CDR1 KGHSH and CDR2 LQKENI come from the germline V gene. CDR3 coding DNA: TGTGCCAGCTCACCAACCCAGCTAGCGCACCCCTACGAGCAGTACTTC. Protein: CASSPTQLAHPYEQYF.

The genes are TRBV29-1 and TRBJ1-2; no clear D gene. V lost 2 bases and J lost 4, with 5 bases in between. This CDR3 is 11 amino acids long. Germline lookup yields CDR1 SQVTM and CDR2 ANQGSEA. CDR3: CSVEKAYGYTF. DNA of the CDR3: TGCAGCGTTGAAAAGGCCTATGGCTACACCTTC.

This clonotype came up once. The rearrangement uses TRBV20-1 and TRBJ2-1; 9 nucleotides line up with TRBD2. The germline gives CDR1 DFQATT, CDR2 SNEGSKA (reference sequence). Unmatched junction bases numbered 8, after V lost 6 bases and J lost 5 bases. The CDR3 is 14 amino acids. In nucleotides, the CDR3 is TGCAGTGCCCACCGGGTAGCGGGGGACAATGAGCAGTTCTTC. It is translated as CSAHRVAGDNEQFF.

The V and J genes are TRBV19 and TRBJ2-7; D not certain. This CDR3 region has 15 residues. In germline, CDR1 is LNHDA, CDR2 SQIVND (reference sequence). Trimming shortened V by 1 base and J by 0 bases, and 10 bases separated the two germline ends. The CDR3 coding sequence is TGTGCCAGTAGTATAGGCCAGGCGAGCTCCTACGAGCAGTACTTC. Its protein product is CASSIGQASSYEQYF.

CDR3 nucleotides: TGCAGTGCTCCCCTGGGGGGGGCGACGCATGAGCAGTTCTTC. Translation: CSAPLGGATHEQFF. The rearrangement uses TRBV20-1 and TRBJ2-1, with a possible D match to TRBD2 (7 bases). V lost 5 bases and J lost 8, with 19 bases in between. Germline CDR1 reads DFQATT; CDR2 reads SNEGSKA (reference sequence). The CDR3 has 14 amino acids.

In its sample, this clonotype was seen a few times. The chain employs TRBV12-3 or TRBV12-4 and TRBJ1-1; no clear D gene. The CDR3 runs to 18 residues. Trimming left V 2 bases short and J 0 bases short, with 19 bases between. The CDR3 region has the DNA TGTGCCAGCAGTTTAAGGGTGCGAGGGCTGGGGATGAACACTGAAGCTTTCTTT. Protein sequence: CASSLRVRGLGMNTEAFF.

CDR3 in DNA: TGTGCCAGCAGTTGGACTAGAAACAATGAGCAGTTCTTC. Translated, it gives CASSWTRNNEQFF. This chain links TRBV5-5 with TRBJ2-1, with 7 nucleotides matching TRBD2. This CDR3 has 13 residues. Losses at the gene ends were 5 bases for V and 5 bases for J; bases not matched to a gene: 4. Germline-derived CDR1 and CDR2 are SGHKS and YYEKEE (reference sequence). The whole variable domain, remainder taken from reference TRBV5-5 and TRBJ2-1, is DAGVTQSPTHLIKTRGQQVTLRCSPISGHKSVSWYQQVLGQGPQFIFQYYEKEERGRGNFPDRFSARQFPNYSSELNVNALLLGDSALYLCASSWTRNNEQFFGPGTRLTVL.

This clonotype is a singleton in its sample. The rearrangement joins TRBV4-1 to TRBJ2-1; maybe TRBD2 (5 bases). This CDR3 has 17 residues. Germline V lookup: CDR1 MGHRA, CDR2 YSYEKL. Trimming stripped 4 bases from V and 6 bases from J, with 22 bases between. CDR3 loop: CASSRNGGLGSSNEQFF. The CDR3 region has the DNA TGCGCCAGCAGCCGGAATGGTGGGTTGGGGAGTTCCAATGAGCAGTTCTTC.

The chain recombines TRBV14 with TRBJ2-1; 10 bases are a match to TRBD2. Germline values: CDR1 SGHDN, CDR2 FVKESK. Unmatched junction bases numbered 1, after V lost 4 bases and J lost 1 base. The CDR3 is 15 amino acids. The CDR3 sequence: CASSRAGGSYNEQFF. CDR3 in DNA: TGTGCCAGCAGCCGAGCGGGAGGGTCCTACAATGAGCAGTTCTTC.

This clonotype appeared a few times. Here the CDR3 reads CASSLARRNEQYF. As DNA, the CDR3 is TGTGCCAGCAGCTTAGCGCGAAGGAACGAGCAGTACTTC. The chain employs TRBV7-2 and TRBJ2-7; D gene ambiguous. CDR1 is SGHTA and CDR2 is FQGNSA in the germline V gene. V lost 0 bases and J 5 bases, leaving 8 bases between the germline ends. The CDR3 runs to 13 residues.